This T cell receptor (beta chain) was sequenced during a study of human thymus T cells. Some clones are missing from TCRdb's copy, which holds only in-frame ones; the method was immunoSEQ multiplex PCR. The table records fewer than 90,000 clones, around 96% of them present only once. The germline V gene encodes CDR1 SGHTA and CDR2 FQGNSA. The CDR3 covers 17 residues. Deletions cut 1 base from V and 0 bases from J, with 15 bases between. Corrective cardiac operations yielded the resected thymus tissue. This TCR was sampled from a boy in the first two years of life with a congenital heart defect but otherwise immunologically healthy. The chain is built from TRBV7-2 and TRBJ2-5; D gene ambiguous. The sample consisted of thymus tissue. CDR3 DNA sequence: TGTGCCAGCAGCTTAGGTCGGCCCCAACCGTACCAAGAGACCCAGTACTTC. Amino acids: CASSLGRPQPYQETQYF.